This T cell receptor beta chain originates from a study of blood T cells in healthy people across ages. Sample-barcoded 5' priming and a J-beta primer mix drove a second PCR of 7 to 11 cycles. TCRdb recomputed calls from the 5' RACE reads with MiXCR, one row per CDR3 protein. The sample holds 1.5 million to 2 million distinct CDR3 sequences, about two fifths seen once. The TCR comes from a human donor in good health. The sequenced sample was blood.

The CDR3 DNA reads as TGTGCCAGCAGTTTACGGGACAGGGCCCTTTACTATGGCTACACCTTC. Protein: CASSLRDRALYYGYTF. The genes are TRBV12-3 or TRBV12-4 and TRBJ1-2, with 9 bases fitting TRBD1. Trimming at V came to 2 bases and at J to 3 bases, leaving 7 bases not matched to a gene. The CDR3 runs 16 residues.